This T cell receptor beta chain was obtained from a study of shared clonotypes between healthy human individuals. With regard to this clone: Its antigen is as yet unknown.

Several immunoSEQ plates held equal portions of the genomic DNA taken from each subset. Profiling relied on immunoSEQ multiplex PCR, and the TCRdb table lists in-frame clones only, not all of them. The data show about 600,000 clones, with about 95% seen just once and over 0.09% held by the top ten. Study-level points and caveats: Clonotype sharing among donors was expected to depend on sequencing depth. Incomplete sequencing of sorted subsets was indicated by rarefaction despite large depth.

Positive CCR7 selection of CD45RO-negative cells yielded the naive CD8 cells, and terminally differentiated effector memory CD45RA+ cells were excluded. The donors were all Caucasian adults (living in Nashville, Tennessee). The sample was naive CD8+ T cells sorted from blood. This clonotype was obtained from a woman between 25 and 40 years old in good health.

For the CDR3, the DNA is TGCAGCGTTGGCGAGGGGGAAAAACTGTTTTTT. It specifies CSVGEGEKLFF. V is TRBV29-1 and J is TRBJ1-4; D is perhaps TRBD1 (5 bases). CDR1 and CDR2 from the germline V gene are SQVTM and ANQGSEA. V was pared by 4 bases and J by 8 bases, with 8 bases between. CDR3 length: 11 residues.